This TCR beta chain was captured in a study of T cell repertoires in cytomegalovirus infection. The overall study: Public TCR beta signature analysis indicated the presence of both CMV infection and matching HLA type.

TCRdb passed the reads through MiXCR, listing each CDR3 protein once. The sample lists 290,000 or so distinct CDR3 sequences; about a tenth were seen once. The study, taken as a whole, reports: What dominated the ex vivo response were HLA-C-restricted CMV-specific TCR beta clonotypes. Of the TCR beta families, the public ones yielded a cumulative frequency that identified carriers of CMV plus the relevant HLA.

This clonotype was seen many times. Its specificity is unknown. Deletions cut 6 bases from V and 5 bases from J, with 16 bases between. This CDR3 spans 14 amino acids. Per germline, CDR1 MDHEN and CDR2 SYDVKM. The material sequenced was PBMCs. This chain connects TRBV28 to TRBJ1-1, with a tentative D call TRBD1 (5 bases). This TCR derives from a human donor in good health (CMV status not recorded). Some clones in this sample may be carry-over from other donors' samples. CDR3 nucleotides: TGTGCCAGCAGGGAAAGAGGGGCGGGGACTGAAGCTTTCTTT. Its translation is CASRERGAGTEAFF. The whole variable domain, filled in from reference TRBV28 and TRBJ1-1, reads DVKVTQSSRYLVKRTGEKVFLECVQDMDHENMFWYRQDPGLGLRLIYFSYDVKMKEKGDIPEGYSVSREKKERFSLILESASTNQTSMYLCASRERGAGTEAFFGQGTRLTVV.